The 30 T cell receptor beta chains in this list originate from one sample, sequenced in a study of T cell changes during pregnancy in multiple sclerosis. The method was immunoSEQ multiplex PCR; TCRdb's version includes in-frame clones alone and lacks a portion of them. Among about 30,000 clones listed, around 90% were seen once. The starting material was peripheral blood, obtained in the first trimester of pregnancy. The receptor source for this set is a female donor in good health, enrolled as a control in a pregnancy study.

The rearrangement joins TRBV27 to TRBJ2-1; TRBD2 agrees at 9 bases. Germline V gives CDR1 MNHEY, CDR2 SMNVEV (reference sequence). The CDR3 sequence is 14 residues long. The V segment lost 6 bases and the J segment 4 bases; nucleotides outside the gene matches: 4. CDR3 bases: TGTGCCAGCAGGTCTAGCGGGGCATACAATGAGCAGTTCTTC. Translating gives CASRSSGAYNEQFF.

The CDR3 DNA is TGCGCCACCTCGGTTTCTACTAATGAAAAACTGTTTTTT. It is translated as CATSVSTNEKLFF. The chain links TRBV10-2 to TRBJ1-4; D remains unclear. V dropped 10 bases and J dropped 2 bases, with 11 bases sitting between them. The CDR3 totals 13 residues. The germline V gene encodes CDR1 WSHSY and CDR2 SAAADI.

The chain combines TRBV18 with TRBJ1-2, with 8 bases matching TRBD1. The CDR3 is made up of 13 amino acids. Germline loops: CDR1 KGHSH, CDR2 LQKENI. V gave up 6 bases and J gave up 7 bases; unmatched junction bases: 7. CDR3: CASSKDRDGGYTF. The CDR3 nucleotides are TGTGCCAGCTCCAAGGACAGGGACGGTGGCTACACCTTC. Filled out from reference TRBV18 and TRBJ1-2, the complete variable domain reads NAGVMQNPRHLVRRRGQEARLRCSPMKGHSHVYWYRQLPEEGLKFMVYLQKENIIDESGMPKERFSAEFPKEGPSILRIQQVVRGDSAAYFCASSKDRDGGYTFGSGTRLTVV.

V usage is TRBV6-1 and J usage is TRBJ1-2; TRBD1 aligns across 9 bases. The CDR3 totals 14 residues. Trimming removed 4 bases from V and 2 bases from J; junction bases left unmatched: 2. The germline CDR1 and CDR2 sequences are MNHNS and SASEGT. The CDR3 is CASSGGQGNYGYTF. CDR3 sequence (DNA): TGTGCCAGCAGTGGGGGACAGGGAAACTATGGCTACACCTTC.

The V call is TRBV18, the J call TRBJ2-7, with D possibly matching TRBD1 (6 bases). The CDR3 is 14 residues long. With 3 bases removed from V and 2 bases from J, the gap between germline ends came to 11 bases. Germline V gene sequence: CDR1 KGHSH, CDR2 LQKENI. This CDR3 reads CASSPRGQTYEQYF. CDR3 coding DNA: TGTGCCAGCTCACCTCGGGGACAAACCTACGAGCAGTACTTC.

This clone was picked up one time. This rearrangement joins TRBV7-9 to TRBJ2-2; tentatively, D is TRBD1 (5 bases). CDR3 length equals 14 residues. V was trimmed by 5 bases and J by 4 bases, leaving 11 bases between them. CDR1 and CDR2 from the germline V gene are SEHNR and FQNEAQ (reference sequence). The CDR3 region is CASSRLDSTGELFF. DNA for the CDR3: TGTGCCAGCAGCCGACTCGACAGCACCGGGGAGCTGTTTTTT.

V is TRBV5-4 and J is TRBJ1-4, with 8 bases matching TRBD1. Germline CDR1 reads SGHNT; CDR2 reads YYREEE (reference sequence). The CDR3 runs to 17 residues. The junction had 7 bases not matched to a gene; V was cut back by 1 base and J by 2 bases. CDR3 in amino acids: CASSLNPTGGTNEKLFF. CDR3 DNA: TGTGCCAGCAGCTTGAACCCAACAGGGGGGACTAATGAAAAACTGTTTTTT.

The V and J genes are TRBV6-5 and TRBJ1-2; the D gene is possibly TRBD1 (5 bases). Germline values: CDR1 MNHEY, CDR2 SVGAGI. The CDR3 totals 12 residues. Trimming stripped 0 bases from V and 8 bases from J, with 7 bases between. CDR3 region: CASSYSRGGYTF. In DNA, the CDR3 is TGTGCCAGCAGTTACTCGCGGGGGGGCTACACCTTC.

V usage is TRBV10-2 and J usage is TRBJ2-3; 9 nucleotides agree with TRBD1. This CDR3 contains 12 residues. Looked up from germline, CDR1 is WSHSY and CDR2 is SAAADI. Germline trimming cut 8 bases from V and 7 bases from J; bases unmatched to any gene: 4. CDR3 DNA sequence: TGCGCCAGCCTACAGGGGGCGAATACGCAGTATTTT. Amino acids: CASLQGANTQYF.

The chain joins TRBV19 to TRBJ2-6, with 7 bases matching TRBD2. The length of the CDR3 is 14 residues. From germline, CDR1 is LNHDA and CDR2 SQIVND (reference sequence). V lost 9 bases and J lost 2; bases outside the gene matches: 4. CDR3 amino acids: CASDRGAGANVLTF. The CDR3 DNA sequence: TGTGCCAGCGACCGGGGGGCTGGGGCCAACGTCCTGACTTTC.

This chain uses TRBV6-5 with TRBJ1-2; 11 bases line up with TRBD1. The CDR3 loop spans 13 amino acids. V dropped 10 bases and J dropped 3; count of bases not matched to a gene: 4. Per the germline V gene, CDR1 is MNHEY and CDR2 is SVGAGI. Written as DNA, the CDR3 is TGTGCCATCGGGACAGGGGGATACTATGGCTACACCTTC. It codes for CAIGTGGYYGYTF.

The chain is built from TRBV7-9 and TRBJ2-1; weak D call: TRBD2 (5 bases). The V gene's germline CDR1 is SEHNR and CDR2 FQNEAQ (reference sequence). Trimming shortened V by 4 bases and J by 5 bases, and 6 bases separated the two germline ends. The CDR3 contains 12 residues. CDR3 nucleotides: TGTGCCAGCAGCTGGGAGCACAATGAGCAGTTCTTC. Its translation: CASSWEHNEQFF.

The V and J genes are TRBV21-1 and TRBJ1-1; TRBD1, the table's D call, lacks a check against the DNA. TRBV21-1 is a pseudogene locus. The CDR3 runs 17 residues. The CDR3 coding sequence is TGTGCCAGCAGCAAAGGGCAGGGGGCGCTTGGGCACACTGAAGCTTTCTTT. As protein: CASSKGQGALGHTEAFF.

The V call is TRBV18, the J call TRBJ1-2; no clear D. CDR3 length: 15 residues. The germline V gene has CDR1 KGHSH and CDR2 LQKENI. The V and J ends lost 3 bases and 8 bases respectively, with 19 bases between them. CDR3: CASSPSLTGPGGYTF. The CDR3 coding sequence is TGTGCCAGCTCACCTTCGTTAACCGGGCCGGGAGGCTACACCTTC.

The CDR3 protein is CASSYQGSGNQPQHF. The CDR3 DNA sequence: TGTGCCAGCAGTTACCAGGGGTCGGGTAATCAGCCCCAGCATTTT. V and J are TRBV6-5 and TRBJ1-5; possibly TRBD1 for D (6 bases). Germline V CDR1 and CDR2: MNHEY, SVGAGI. V lost 2 bases to trimming and J lost 4 bases, with 12 bases between them. The CDR3 covers 15 residues.

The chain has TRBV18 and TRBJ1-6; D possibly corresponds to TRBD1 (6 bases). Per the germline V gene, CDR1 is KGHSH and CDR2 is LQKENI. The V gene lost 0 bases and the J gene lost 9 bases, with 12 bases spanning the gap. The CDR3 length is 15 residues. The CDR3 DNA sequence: TGTGCCAGCTCACCACCCACAGGGATAGGTTCACCCCTCCACTTT. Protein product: CASSPPTGIGSPLHF. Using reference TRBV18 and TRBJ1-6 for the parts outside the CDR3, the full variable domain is NAGVMQNPRHLVRRRGQEARLRCSPMKGHSHVYWYRQLPEEGLKFMVYLQKENIIDESGMPKERFSAEFPKEGPSILRIQQVVRGDSAAYFCASSPPTGIGSPLHFGNGTRLTVT.

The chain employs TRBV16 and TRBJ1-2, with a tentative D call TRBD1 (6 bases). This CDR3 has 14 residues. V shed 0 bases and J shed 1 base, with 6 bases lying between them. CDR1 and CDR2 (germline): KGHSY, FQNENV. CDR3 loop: CASSQSDSNYGYTF. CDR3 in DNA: TGTGCCAGCAGCCAATCGGACAGTAACTATGGCTACACCTTC.

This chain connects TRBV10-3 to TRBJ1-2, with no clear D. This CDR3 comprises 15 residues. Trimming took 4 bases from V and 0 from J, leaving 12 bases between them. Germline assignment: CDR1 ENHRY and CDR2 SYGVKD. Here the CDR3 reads CAISAKNRANYGYTF. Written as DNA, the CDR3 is TGTGCCATCAGTGCGAAGAACCGAGCTAACTATGGCTACACCTTC.

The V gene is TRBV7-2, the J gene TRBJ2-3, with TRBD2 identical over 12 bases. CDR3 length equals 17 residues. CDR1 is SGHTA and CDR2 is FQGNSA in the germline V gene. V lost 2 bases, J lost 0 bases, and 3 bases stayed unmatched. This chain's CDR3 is CASSLWTSGVSTDTQYF. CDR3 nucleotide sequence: TGTGCCAGCAGCTTATGGACTAGCGGGGTTAGCACAGATACGCAGTATTTT.

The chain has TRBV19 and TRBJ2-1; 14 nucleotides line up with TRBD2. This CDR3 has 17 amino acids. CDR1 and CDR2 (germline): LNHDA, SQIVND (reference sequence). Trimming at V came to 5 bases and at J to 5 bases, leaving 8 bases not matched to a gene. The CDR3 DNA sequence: TGTGCCAGTAGTTCCAACCCGGGACTAGCGGGGGACAATGAGCAGTTCTTC. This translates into CASSSNPGLAGDNEQFF.

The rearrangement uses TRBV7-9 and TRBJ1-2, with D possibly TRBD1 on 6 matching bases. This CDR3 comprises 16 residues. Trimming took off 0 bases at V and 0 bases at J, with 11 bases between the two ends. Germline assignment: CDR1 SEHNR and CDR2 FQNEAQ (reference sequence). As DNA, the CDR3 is TGTGCCAGCAGCTTAGCGAGGACAGTCTCTAACTATGGCTACACCTTC. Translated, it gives CASSLARTVSNYGYTF. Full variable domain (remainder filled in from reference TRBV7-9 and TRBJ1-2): DTGVSQNPRHKITKRGQNVTFRCDPISEHNRLYWYRQTLGQGPEFLTYFQNEAQLEKSRLLSDRFSAERPKGSFSTLEIQRTEQGDSAMYLCASSLARTVSNYGYTFGSGTRLTVV.

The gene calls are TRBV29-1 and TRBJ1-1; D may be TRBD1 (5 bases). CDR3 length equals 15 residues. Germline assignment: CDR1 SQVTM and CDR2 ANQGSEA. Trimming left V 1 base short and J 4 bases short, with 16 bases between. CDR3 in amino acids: CSVEGGGGRGTEAFF. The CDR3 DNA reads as TGCAGCGTTGAAGGGGGGGGAGGGAGGGGCACTGAAGCTTTCTTT. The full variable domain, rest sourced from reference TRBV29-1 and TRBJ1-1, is SAVISQKPSRDICQRGTSLTIQCQVDSQVTMMFWYRQQPGQSLTLIATANQGSEATYESGFVIDKFPISRPNLTFSTLTVSNMSPEDSSIYLCSVEGGGGRGTEAFFGQGTRLTVV.

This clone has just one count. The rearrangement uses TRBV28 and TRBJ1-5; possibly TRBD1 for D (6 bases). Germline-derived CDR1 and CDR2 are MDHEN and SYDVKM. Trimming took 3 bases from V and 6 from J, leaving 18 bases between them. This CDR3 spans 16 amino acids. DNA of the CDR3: TGTGCCAGCAGTTTGGGCCAGGGGAGTTTCGGTCAGCCCCAGCATTTT. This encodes CASSLGQGSFGQPQHF. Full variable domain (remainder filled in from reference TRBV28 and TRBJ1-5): DVKVTQSSRYLVKRTGEKVFLECVQDMDHENMFWYRQDPGLGLRLIYFSYDVKMKEKGDIPEGYSVSREKKERFSLILESASTNQTSMYLCASSLGQGSFGQPQHFGDGTRLSIL.

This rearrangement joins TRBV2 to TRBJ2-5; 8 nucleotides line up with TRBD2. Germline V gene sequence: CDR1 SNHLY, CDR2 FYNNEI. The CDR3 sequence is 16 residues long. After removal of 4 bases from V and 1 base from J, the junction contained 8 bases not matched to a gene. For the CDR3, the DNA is TGTGCCAGCAGTGGAGGGAGCGGGGGCTTCCAAGAGACCCAGTACTTC. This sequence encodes CASSGGSGGFQETQYF.

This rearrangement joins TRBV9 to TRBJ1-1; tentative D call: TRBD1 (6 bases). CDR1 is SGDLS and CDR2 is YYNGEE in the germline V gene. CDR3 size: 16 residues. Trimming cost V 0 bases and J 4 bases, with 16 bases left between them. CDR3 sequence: CASSVAGGGVATEAFF. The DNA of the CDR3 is TGTGCCAGCAGCGTAGCTGGAGGGGGGGTGGCCACTGAAGCTTTCTTT.

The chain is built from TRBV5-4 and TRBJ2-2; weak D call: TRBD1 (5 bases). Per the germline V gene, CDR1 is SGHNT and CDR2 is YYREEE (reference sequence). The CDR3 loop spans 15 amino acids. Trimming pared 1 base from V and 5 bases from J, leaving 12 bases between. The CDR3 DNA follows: TGTGCCAGCAGCTTGCCAGGGATCGGTACCGGGGAGCTGTTTTTT. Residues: CASSLPGIGTGELFF. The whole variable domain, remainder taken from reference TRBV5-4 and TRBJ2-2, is ETGVTQSPTHLIKTRGQQVTLRCSSQSGHNTVSWYQQALGQGPQFIFQYYREEENGRGNFPPRFSGLQFPNYSSELNVNALELDDSALYLCASSLPGIGTGELFFGEGSRLTVL.

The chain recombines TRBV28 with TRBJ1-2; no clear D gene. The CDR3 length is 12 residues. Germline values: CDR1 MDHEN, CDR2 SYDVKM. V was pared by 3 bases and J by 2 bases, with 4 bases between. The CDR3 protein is CASSLANYGYTF. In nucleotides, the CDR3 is TGTGCCAGCAGTTTGGCCAACTATGGCTACACCTTC.

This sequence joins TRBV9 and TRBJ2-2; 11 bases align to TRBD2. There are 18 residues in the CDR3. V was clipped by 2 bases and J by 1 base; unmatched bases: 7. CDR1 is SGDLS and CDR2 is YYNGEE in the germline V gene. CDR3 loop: CASSVQTGTSGNTGELFF. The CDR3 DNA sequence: TGTGCCAGCAGCGTTCAAACCGGGACTAGCGGGAACACCGGGGAGCTGTTTTTT.

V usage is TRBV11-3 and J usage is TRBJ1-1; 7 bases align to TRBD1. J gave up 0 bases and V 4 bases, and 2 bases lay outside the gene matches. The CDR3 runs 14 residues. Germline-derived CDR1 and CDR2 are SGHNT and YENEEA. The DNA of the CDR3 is TGTGCCAGCAGCTCGGGACAGATGAACACTGAAGCTTTCTTT. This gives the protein CASSSGQMNTEAFF. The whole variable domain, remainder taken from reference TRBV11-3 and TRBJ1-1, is EAGVVQSPRYKIIEKKQPVAFWCNPISGHNTLYWYLQNLGQGPELLIRYENEEAVDDSQLPKDRFSAERLKGVDSTLKIQPAELGDSAVYLCASSSGQMNTEAFFGQGTRLTVV.

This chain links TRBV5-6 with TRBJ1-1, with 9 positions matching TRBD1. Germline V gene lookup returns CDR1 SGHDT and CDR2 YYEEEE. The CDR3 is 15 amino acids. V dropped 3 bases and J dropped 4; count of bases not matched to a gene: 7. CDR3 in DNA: TGTGCCAGCAGCTCAACAAAACAGGGGGCCACTGAAGCTTTCTTT. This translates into CASSSTKQGATEAFF.